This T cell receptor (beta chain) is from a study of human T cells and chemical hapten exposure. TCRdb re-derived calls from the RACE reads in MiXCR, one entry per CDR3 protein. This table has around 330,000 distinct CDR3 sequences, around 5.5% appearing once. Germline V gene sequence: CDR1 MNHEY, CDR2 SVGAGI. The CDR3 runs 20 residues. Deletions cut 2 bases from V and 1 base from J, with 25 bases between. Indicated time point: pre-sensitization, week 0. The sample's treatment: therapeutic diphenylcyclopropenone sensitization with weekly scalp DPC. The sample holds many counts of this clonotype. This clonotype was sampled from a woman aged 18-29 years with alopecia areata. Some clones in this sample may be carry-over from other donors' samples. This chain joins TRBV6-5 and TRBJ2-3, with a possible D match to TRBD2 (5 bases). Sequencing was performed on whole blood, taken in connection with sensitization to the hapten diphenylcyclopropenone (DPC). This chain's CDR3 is CASSYKTSSLKDRGTDTQYF. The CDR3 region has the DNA TGTGCCAGCAGTTACAAGACGTCTAGCTTGAAGGATCGAGGCACAGATACGCAGTATTTT.